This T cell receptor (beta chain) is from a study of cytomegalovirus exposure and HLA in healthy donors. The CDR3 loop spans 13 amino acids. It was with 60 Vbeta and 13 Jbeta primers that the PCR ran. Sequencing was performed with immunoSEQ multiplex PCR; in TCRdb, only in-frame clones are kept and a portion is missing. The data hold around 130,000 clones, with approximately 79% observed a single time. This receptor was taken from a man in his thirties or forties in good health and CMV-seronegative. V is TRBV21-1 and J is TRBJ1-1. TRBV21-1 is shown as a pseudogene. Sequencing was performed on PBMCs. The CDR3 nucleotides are TGTGCCAGCAGCAAAGCTAGTAGCACTGAAGCTTTCTTT. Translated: CASSKASSTEAFF.